This TCR beta chain emerged from a study of blood T cells in healthy people across ages. Study-level results: Diversity of TCR beta per million T cells declined in a roughly linear way with age.

This clonotype was recorded a few times. The antigen is undetermined. A sample-barcoded 5' primer and a J-beta primer mix were used in a second PCR of about 7 to 11 cycles. TCRdb ran MiXCR on the 5' RACE reads and lists one entry per CDR3 protein. Counted here are 1.8 million or so distinct CDR3 sequences, roughly 43% occurring once; the ten biggest clones make up under 25%. From germline, CDR1 is MNHNS and CDR2 SASEGT. The CDR3 runs 13 residues. The ends were cut back, 5 bases at V and 11 bases at J, with 18 bases in the middle. The sequence derives from a human donor in good health. This chain joins TRBV6-1 and TRBJ2-5; TRBD1 is a possible D gene (5 bases). Sequencing used blood. The DNA of the CDR3 is TGTGCCAGCAGTCCGACAGAGGCCCTGGAGCAGTACTTC. Its protein product is CASSPTEALEQYF.